These 6 T cell receptor beta chains were all obtained from the same sample, sequenced in a study of shared T cell receptors in the human thymus. Repertoires were generated with immunoSEQ multiplex PCR, while TCRdb's copy carries only in-frame clones and drops some. The sample holds more than 550,000 clones, roughly 86% seen once. The data also belong to a second study, concerning human thymus T cells.

Specimen: thymocytes. The source of these receptors is a boy less than two years old with a congenital heart defect.

This chain links TRBV5-1 with TRBJ2-1; TRBD2 aligns across 13 bases. V lost 4 bases, J lost 10 bases, and 11 bases stayed unmatched. This CDR3 is built from 16 residues. Germline V gene data show CDR1 as SGHRS and CDR2 as YFSETQ. CDR3 sequence (DNA): TGCGCCAGCAGCCCCCGACTAGCGGGGGGACCTGAGGAGCAGTTCTTC. Its translation is CASSPRLAGGPEEQFF. The entire variable domain, with the rest obtained from reference TRBV5-1 and TRBJ2-1, is as follows: KAGVTQTPRYLIKTRGQQVTLSCSPISGHRSVSWYQQTPGQGLQFLFEYFSETQRNKGNFPGRFSGRQFSNSRSEMNVSTLELGDSALYLCASSPRLAGGPEEQFFGPGTRLTVL.

The chain couples TRBV10-3 to TRBJ1-2; 8 bases match TRBD1. V lost 4 bases, J lost 2 bases, and 3 bases stayed unmatched. Germline V gene sequence: CDR1 ENHRY, CDR2 SYGVKD. This CDR3 comprises 14 residues. CDR3 bases: TGTGCCATCAGTGGTCGGGACAGGAACTATGGCTACACCTTC. This translates into CAISGRDRNYGYTF.

The J gene is TRBJ1-1, the V gene TRBV30; 7 bases align to TRBD1. V shed 1 base, J shed 7 bases, and the junction held 6 bases outside the gene matches. Germline V gene data show CDR1 as GTSNPN and CDR2 as SVGIG (reference sequence). The CDR3 loop spans 13 amino acids. CDR3 amino acids: CAWSGGGGDEAFF. CDR3 nucleotide sequence: TGTGCCTGGAGTGGAGGGGGCGGGGATGAAGCTTTCTTT.

This chain links TRBV15 with TRBJ2-7; possible D gene TRBD2, 6 bases. The V gene's germline CDR1 is LNHNV and CDR2 YYDKDF (reference sequence). The CDR3 sequence is 14 residues long. V lost 5 bases to trimming and J lost 3 bases, with 14 bases between them. CDR3 sequence: CATSVHPSVYEQYF. CDR3 sequence (DNA): TGTGCCACCAGCGTCCATCCTAGCGTCTACGAGCAGTACTTC.

As regards this clone: Other DNA sequences in this sample translate to the same CDR3. V usage is TRBV11-2 and J usage is TRBJ1-6, with 9 nucleotides matching TRBD1. CDR3 length equals 14 residues. With V trimmed by 4 bases and J by 13 bases, 8 bases remained unmatched. Germline loops: CDR1 SGHAT, CDR2 FQNNGV. The chain's CDR3 is CASSCDRGESPLHF. CDR3 DNA sequence: TGTGCCAGCAGCTGTGACAGGGGGGAATCCCCCCTCCACTTT.

This chain joins TRBV28 and TRBJ1-4; D gene unclear. Looked up from germline, CDR1 is MDHEN and CDR2 is SYDVKM. The V gene lost 5 bases and the J gene lost 6 bases, with 13 bases spanning the gap. The CDR3 runs to 14 residues. CDR3 sequence: CASSVAVQDEKLFF. CDR3 bases: TGTGCCAGCAGTGTGGCAGTGCAGGATGAAAAACTGTTTTTT.